Included here is one T cell receptor beta chain sequence, with context. Its antigen remains undetermined. No per-base quality is available; no much larger clone lies one base away. The record originates from a study of vaccination effects on CD4 cells after COVID-19 (dated by TCRdb to about 2022). In terms of the full investigation: The ViraFEST assay stimulated PBMC with viral peptide pools and then used TCR sequencing to identify antigen-specific CD4+ T cell clonotypes by expansion. Each participant received two doses of an mRNA SARS-CoV-2 vaccine, either BNT162b2 or mRNA-1273. In the study, cultures from other donors were sequenced using the Oncomine TCR Beta short-read assay on an Illumina iSeq 100. Altogether, 10 COVID-19 convalescent patients and several SARS-CoV-2-naive healthy vaccine recipients made up the full study. In both COVID-19 convalescent patients and infection-naive vaccine recipients, the study compared SARS-CoV-2 spike-specific CD4+ TCR repertoires from before mRNA vaccination with those from after it. Each well held around 2 million PBMC cultured in IMDM containing roughly 5% human AB serum, around 10 IU/ml IL-2 and gentamicin, along with 10 ug/ml peptides. Overall study results and their limits: Among healthy vaccine recipients, nearly all vaccine-induced clones were SARS-CoV-2 mono-reactive, and only 1 of 255 was cross-reactive with common cold coronaviruses. The study was limited by a small number of convalescent patients and lacked early post-infection timepoints. Marked clonal contraction was observed in both infection-induced and vaccine-induced clones at late post-vaccination timepoints, consistent with waning T cell responses.

Receptors were amplified or captured by the immunoSEQ multiplex PCR assay. TCR beta CDR3 sequencing was performed on DNA from the cultured, isolated CD4+ T cells. The study's processing was this. Non-productive TCR sequences were removed, reads were trimmed to the CDR3 region, and CDR3s of at least 7 amino acids were retained. The MANAFEST web app was used to pick out antigen-specific clonotypes by comparing their expansion in peptide wells with that in reference cultures. For clones to be considered positive, expansion at FDR<0.05 versus reference and all other wells, an odds ratio above 5, and a frequency above 0.1% in two replicate wells were required. Cross-reactive clonotypes were defined as significantly expanded in SARS-CoV-2 spike wells and in at least one common cold coronavirus spike condition. Levenshtein distance calculated with the stringdist R package was used to assess CDR3 similarity, and unrooted trees were constructed with ape in R 3.6.1. TCRdb provides this immuneACCESS table in a form limited to in-frame rearrangements. Some clones are lacking; in checked studies, under half of them reflect an unresolved V gene, and why the rest are absent is not known. V and J calls and clone size are given by that table; D and trimming were obtained from the DNA. This sample gives around 41,000 clones in total; roughly 82% of them show up just once. About 2.8% of the sample lies in the top ten.

The CDR1 and CDR2 encoded by the germline V gene are MNHEY and SVGAGI. CDR3 length: 15 amino acids, cysteine to phenylalanine. Of the read, only the CDR3 DNA is kept; its 45 bases are in frame from base 1. V loses 1 base of germline sequence and J loses 1 base, and the interval between the two ends is 10 bases. After less than 13 days of culture, CD4+ T cells were isolated with the EasySep CD4+ T cell isolation kit. Healthy vaccine recipients had no prior SARS-CoV-2 infection, confirmed by negative nucleocapsid antibodies before and after vaccination. On days 3 and 7, half of the culture medium was replaced with fresh IL-2-containing medium. Unless noted otherwise, every peptide stimulation condition was cultured in triplicate wells. PBMC were separated from whole blood using Ficoll-Paque Plus gradient centrifugation and were then either cryopreserved at -140C or used fresh. The QIAamp micro DNA kit was used to extract genomic DNA from the cultured CD4+ T cells.

The clonotype comes from a human donor who received a COVID-19 vaccine. Sequencing was performed on CD4+ T cells from PBMCs cultured without peptide, taken before COVID-19 vaccination. The rearrangement combines TRBV6-5 with TRBJ1-1, with the D gene call left open. At the DNA level, the sequence is TGTGCCAGCAGTTACTGGCCCAGCTCGAACACTGAAGCTTTCTTT. Its translation is CASSYWPSSNTEAFF.